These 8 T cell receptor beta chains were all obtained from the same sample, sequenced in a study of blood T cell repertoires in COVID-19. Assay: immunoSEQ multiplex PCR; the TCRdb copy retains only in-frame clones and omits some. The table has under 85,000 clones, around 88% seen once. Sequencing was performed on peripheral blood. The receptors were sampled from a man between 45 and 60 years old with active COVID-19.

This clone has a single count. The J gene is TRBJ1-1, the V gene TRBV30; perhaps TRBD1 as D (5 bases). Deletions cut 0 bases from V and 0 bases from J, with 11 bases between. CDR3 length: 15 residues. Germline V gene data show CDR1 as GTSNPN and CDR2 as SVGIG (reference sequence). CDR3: CAWSVRRQLNTEAFF. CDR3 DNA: TGTGCCTGGAGTGTACGTCGACAGCTGAACACTGAAGCTTTCTTT. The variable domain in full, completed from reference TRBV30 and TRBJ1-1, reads SQTIHQWPATLVQPVGSPLSLECTVEGTSNPNLYWYRQAAGRGLQLLFYSVGIGQISSEVPQNLSASRPQDRQFILSSKKLLLSDSGFYLCAWSVRRQLNTEAFFGQGTRLTVV.

The CDR3 loop reads CASSLLADTDTQYF. The DNA of the CDR3 is TGCGCCAGCAGCTTGCTAGCGGACACAGATACGCAGTATTTT. The chain employs TRBV5-1 and TRBJ2-3, with 7 bases identical to TRBD2. Trimming cost V 1 base and J 2 bases; bases outside gene matches: 1. The germline gives CDR1 SGHRS, CDR2 YFSETQ. The CDR3 covers 14 residues.

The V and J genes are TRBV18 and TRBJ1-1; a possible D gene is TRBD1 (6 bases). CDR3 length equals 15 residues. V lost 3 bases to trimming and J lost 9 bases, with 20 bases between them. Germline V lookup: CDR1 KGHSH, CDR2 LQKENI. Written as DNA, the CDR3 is TGTGCCAGCTCACCTCCCGAGGGTCAGAGGGGGAAAGCTTTCTTT. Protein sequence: CASSPPEGQRGKAFF.

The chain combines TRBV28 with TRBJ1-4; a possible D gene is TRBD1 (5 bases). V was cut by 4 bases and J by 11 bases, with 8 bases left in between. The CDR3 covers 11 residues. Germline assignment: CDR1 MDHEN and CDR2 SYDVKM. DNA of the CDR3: TGTGCCAGCAGTTCGACAGACAAACTGTTTTTT. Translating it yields CASSSTDKLFF.

In DNA, the CDR3 is TGTGCCAGCAACCCCCGGGGGACAGCGAACACCGGGGAGCTGTTTTTT. It yields the protein CASNPRGTANTGELFF. V and J are TRBV9 and TRBJ2-2, with D maybe TRBD1 (7 bases). Germline V gene lookup returns CDR1 SGDLS and CDR2 YYNGEE. This CDR3 has 16 residues. Trimming stripped 6 bases from V and 0 bases from J, with 15 bases between.

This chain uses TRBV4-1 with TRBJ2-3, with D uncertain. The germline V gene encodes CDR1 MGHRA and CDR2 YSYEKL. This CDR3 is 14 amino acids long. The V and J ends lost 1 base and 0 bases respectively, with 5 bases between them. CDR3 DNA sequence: TGCGCCAGCAGCCAAGTAGTTAGCACAGATACGCAGTATTTT. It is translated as CASSQVVSTDTQYF.

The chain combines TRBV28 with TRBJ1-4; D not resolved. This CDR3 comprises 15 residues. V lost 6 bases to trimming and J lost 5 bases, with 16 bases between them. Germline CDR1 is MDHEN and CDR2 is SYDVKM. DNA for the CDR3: TGTGCCAGCAGGACGGCGGGCGCGACAAATGAAAAACTGTTTTTT. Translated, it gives CASRTAGATNEKLFF.

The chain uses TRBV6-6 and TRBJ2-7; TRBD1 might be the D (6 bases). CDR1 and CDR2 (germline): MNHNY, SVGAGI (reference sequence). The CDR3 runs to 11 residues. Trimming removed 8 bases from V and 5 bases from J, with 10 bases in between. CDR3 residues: CASYRANEQYF. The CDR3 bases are TGTGCCAGCTACAGGGCTAACGAGCAGTACTTC.